Detailed here is one T cell receptor beta chain. The data are from a study of blood T cell repertoires in COVID-19. In the study overall: The United States, Italy and Spain were the sources of the acute and convalescent COVID-19 samples. The cDNA or gDNA used as material had been derived from T cells, B-cell-depleted T cells, or PBMCs.

CDR1 is MNHNY and CDR2 is SVGAGI in the germline V gene (reference sequence). The CDR3 loop spans 14 amino acids. The V and J ends lost 4 bases and 3 bases respectively, with 10 bases between them. Authors' processing steps: Cell counts per sample came from amplifying reference gene primers. TCRdb keeps only in-frame clones here, not all; method: immunoSEQ multiplex PCR. V and J calls plus clone size are reproduced from that table; the DNA served to infer D and trimming. This sample carries under 100,000 clones, about 85% of them seen once, and the ten largest clones take about 2%. The sample comprised peripheral blood. The TCR originated in a woman aged 70-85 years with acute or convalescent COVID-19. The chain uses TRBV6-6 and TRBJ1-3, with D tentatively TRBD1 (6 bases). CDR3: CASSWTVSGNTIYF. The CDR3 nucleotides read TGTGCCAGCAGTTGGACAGTGAGTGGAAACACCATATATTTT.